The clone carrying this TCR beta chain was seen just once. Its specificity is not known. The sample originates from a study of cytomegalovirus exposure and HLA in healthy donors. Whole-study results and caveats: A prior analysis recorded that most TCR beta V segments were productive about 87% or about 30% of the time.

60 Vbeta and 13 Jbeta primers were used in PCR. Profiled with immunoSEQ multiplex PCR; TCRdb holds only in-frame clones, not every one. The sample records under 200,000 clones, about 75% being singletons. Looked up from germline, CDR1 is MNHEY and CDR2 is SVGAGI. V lost 0 bases, J lost 2 bases, and 10 bases lay in between. There are 15 residues in the CDR3. The receptor comes from a man aged 18 to 30 in good health and CMV-seronegative. Material: PBMCs. This chain links TRBV6-5 with TRBJ1-2; possible D gene TRBD1, 6 bases. The CDR3 loop is CASSYSPGVNYGYTF. In DNA, the CDR3 is TGTGCCAGCAGTTACTCGCCAGGGGTAAACTATGGCTACACCTTC.